This T cell receptor beta chain appears in the sequencing data of a study of T cell responses to AZD1222 COVID-19 vaccine. Assay used: immunoSEQ multiplex PCR; TCRdb lists only in-frame clones, some missing. This sample yields over 60,000 clones, of which around 90% are seen a single time; around 4.8% belongs to the top ten. Broader study findings: Clonal diversity was possibly underestimated, and the donors were mostly white British, with more females. With two AZD1222 doses given, Spike-specific TCR breadth and depth both rose.

This clone was seen just once. What it binds is unknown. The V and J ends lost 5 bases and 2 bases respectively, with 9 bases between them. The length of the CDR3 is 13 residues. CDR1 is LNHDA and CDR2 is SQIVND in the germline V gene (reference sequence). The specimen was peripheral blood, collected 28 days after the second dose of the MenACWY control vaccine. This chain links TRBV19 with TRBJ1-1; a weak D match, TRBD1 (5 bases). This receptor was taken from an adult who received the MenACWY meningococcal vaccine as a control. CDR3 sequence (DNA): TGTGCCAGTAGTTCTCAGGGAAACACTGAAGCTTTCTTT. It is translated as CASSSQGNTEAFF. Together with reference TRBV19 and TRBJ1-1, the CDR3 gives the full variable domain: DGGITQSPKYLFRKEGQNVTLSCEQNLNHDAMYWYRQDPGQGLRLIYYSQIVNDFQKGDIAEGYSVSREKKESFPLTVTSAQKNPTAFYLCASSSQGNTEAFFGQGTRLTVV.